These T cell receptor beta chains were read from a single sample in a study of blood T cell repertoires in COVID-19. The assay was immunoSEQ multiplex PCR, and TCRdb's table has in-frame clones only and misses some. The sample carries roughly 350,000 clones, 70% to 90% recorded once. The specimen sequenced was peripheral blood. Receptors originate from a woman aged 30 to 39 with COVID-19, enrolled during active disease. The CDR3 runs from the conserved cysteine through the conserved F or W. D genes are given only for firm matches.

TRBV6-5	-	CASRNGLNTEAFF
TRBV11-3	-	CASSLESGYEQYF
TRBV5-1	TRBD2	CASYGTRWEQFF
TRBV27	-	CASSLSPRLATEAFF
TRBV19	TRBD1	CASSVGQGGHQPQHF
TRBV4-1	-	CASSQDQVQTEAFF
TRBV6-5	-	CASEPGMTYNEQFF
TRBV30	-	CAWSRRTAYNEQFF
TRBV6-5	TRBD2	CASSSLAGGTGELFF
TRBV4-1	-	CASSQISSGDYEQYF
TRBV10-3	TRBD2	CAIMGLAEGEQYF
TRBV24-1	-	CATSDSLLAYTF
TRBV5-6	TRBD2	CASSPPGTTTYNEQFF
TRBV10-2	-	CASSESSQGLNTEAFF
TRBV24-1	-	CATSAGVPYEQYF
TRBV30	TRBD1	CAWSDRGRVGYTF
TRBV5-1	-	CASSLEGSSGANVLTF
TRBV27	-	CASSLTRGINYEQYF
TRBV5-1	-	CASSFQDTKVHEQYF
TRBV5-1	TRBD1	CASSRTGDEQYF
TRBV9	-	CASSVGGISYEQYF
TRBV5-1	TRBD1	CASSREGTGVTEAFF
TRBV5-1	-	CASSADSRYGYTF
TRBV4-1	TRBD2	CASSLTLAGYNEQFF
TRBV4-2	-	CASSPSRDTQYF
TRBV4-2	-	CASSQDAGGLETQYF
TRBV5-1	-	CASSLGGSAGNEQYF
TRBV3-1/TRBV3-2	TRBD2	CASSPDRGTSGSNEQFF
TRBV10-2	-	CASKSGETQYF
TRBV30	-	CAWSVRVGQPQHF
TRBV18	TRBD1	CASSQGTDAYNEQFF
TRBV5-1	-	CASREGPNTGELFF
TRBV6-4	TRBD2	CASSPGTRWYNEQFF
TRBV28	TRBD1	CASSLGGQGTDTQYF
TRBV14	-	CASSRGQNYEQYF
TRBV5-1	-	CASSQRYRDEQYF
TRBV9	-	CASSVGGGDSYEQYF
TRBV4-1	-	CASSPRTRYEQYF
TRBV28	TRBD1	CASSFSTRGTGAAKNIQYF
TRBV10-3	-	CAITEGLNTGELFF
TRBV10-1	TRBD2	CASSESLAGGTSTDTQYF
TRBV4-3	TRBD1	CASSQDRTGGNTIYF
TRBV10-3	TRBD1	CAISLGTDEAFF
TRBV11-1	TRBD2	CASSLIAGGPGNEQFF
TRBV3-1/TRBV3-2	-	CASRRETGANVLTF
TRBV5-1	TRBD1	CASRGQGKDEQYF
TRBV2	-	CASSVEVSGNTIYF
TRBV2	-	CASSVDSRREQFF
TRBV28	TRBD1	CASSRTGGFGTGELFF
TRBV27	TRBD2	CASRGLAGGNTDTQYF
TRBV6-5	-	CASMVGFGATDTQYF
TRBV15	TRBD2	CATSRDRLAGFPLYNEQFF
TRBV7-6	TRBD2	CASIDSGRGYNEQFF
TRBV5-1	TRBD1	CASSPGTAENTIYF
TRBV7-9	-	CASSLDFSYEQYF